The next 3 T cell receptor beta chains were all read from a single sample in a study of cytomegalovirus exposure and HLA in healthy donors. 13 Jbeta primers and 60 Vbeta primers were used for the PCR. Generated by immunoSEQ multiplex PCR, the TCRdb table keeps only in-frame clones and is missing some. This sample has more than 110,000 clones, with 73% found just once. Sequencing input: PBMCs. The receptors originated from a woman aged 40-49 years in good health and CMV-seronegative.

The chain uses TRBV20-1 and TRBJ1-1; D call uncertain. V dropped 8 bases and J dropped 6 bases, with 13 bases sitting between them. Germline CDR1 and CDR2: DFQATT and SNEGSKA (reference sequence). The CDR3 has 11 amino acids. The CDR3 spells CSTNFGAEAFF. The CDR3 DNA is TGCAGTACGAATTTCGGGGCTGAAGCTTTCTTT.

Comment on this clone: One junction end does not reproduce the germline sequence, and a read error may be involved. The chain uses TRBV28 and TRBJ1-1; D is undetermined. The CDR3 length is 11 residues. Germline lookup yields CDR1 MDHEN and CDR2 SYDVKM. CDR3 residues: CASSLLSRTIF. The CDR3 nucleotides are TGTGCCAGCAGTCTCCTGTCGCGGACTATCTTT.

The rearrangement links TRBV23-1 to TRBJ1-2; a weak D match, TRBD1 (6 bases). TRBV23-1 qualifies as an ORF whose function is uncertain. V gave up 0 bases and J gave up 4 bases, with 9 bases separating them. There are 14 residues in the CDR3. CDR3 protein: CASSQSKGVYGYTF. CDR3 nucleotide sequence: TGCGCCAGCAGTCAATCCAAGGGGGTCTATGGCTACACCTTC.